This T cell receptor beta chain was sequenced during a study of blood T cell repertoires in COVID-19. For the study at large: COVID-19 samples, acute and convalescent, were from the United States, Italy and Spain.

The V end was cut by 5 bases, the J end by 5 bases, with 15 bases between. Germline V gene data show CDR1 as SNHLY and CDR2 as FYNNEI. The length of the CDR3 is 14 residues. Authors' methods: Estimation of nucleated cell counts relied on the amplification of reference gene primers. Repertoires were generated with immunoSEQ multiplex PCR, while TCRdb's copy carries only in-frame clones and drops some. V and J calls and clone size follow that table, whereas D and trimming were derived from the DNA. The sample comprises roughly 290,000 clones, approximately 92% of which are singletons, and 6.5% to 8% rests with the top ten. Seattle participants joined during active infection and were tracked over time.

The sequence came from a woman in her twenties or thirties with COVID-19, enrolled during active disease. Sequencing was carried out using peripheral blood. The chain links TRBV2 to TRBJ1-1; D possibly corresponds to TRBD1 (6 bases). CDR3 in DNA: TGTGCCAGCAGTCCCCGAGGGGGGGCAACTGAAGCTTTCTTT. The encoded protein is CASSPRGGATEAFF.